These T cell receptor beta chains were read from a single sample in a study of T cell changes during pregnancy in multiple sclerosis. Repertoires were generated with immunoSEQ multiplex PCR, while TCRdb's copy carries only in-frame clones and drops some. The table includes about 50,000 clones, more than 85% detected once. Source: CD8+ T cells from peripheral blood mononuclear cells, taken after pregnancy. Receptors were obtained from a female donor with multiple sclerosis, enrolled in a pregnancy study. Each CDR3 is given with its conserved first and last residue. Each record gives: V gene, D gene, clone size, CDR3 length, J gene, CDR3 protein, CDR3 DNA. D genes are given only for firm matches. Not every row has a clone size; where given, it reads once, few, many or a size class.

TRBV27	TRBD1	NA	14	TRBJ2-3	CASSLYRGQDTQYF	TGTGCCAGCAGTTTATACAGGGGGCAGGATACGCAGTATTTT
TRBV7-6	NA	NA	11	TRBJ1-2	CASGKGFGYTF	TGTGCCAGTGGAAAGGGGTTTGGCTACACCTTC
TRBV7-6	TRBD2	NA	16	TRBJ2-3	CASSSGTSGIPDTQYF	TGTGCCAGCAGCTCCGGGACTAGCGGGATACCAGATACGCAGTATTTT
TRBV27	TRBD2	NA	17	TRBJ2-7	CASSSPPRLAVLGEQYF	TGTGCCAGCAGTTCACCTCCGAGACTAGCGGTATTAGGCGAGCAGTACTTC
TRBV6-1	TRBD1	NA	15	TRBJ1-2	CASSVEQGPYYGYTF	TGTGCCAGCAGTGTAGAACAGGGGCCTTACTATGGCTACACCTTC
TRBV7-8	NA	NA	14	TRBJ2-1	CASSLVGGGNEQFF	TGTGCCAGCAGCTTAGTAGGGGGGGGCAATGAGCAGTTCTTC
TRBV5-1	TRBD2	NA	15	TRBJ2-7	CASSPLTGGAYEQYF	TGCGCCAGCAGCCCCCTGACGGGAGGAGCGTACGAGCAGTACTTC
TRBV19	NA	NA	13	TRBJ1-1	CASSATMNTEAFF	TGTGCCAGTAGTGCTACTATGAACACTGAAGCTTTCTTT
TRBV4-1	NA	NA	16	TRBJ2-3	CASSQSPGGLADTQYF	TGCGCCAGCAGCCAATCCCCGGGGGGCCTGGCTGATACGCAGTATTTT
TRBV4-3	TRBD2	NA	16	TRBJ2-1	CASSQGASGDYNEQFF	TGCGCCAGCAGCCAAGGGGCTAGCGGGGACTACAATGAGCAGTTCTTC
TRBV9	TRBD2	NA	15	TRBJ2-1	CASSVGGAGVNEQFF	TGTGCCAGCAGCGTAGGGGGAGCGGGGGTGAATGAGCAGTTCTTC
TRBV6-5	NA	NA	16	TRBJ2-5	CASSSVVKGDEETQYF	TGTGCCAGCAGTTCAGTAGTCAAAGGGGATGAGGAGACCCAGTACTTC
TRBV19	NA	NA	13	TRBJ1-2	CASSIGRDYGYTF	TGTGCCAGTAGTATCGGGAGGGACTATGGCTACACCTTC
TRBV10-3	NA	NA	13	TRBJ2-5	CAIPPTWMETQYF	TGTGCCATTCCACCGACTTGGATGGAGACCCAGTACTTC
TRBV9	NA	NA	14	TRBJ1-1	CASSVGLTAAEAFF	TGTGCCAGCAGCGTAGGATTAACGGCGGCTGAAGCTTTCTTT
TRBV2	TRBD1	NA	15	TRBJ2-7	CASSLRDRGVHEQYF	TGTGCCAGCAGTCTCCGGGACAGGGGCGTACACGAGCAGTACTTC
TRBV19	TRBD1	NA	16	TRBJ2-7	CASSVGGTGVSYEQYF	TGTGCCAGTAGTGTGGGGGGGACAGGGGTCTCCTACGAGCAGTACTTC
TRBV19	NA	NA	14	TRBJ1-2	CASSTSSRDYGYTF	TGTGCCAGTAGTACGTCCTCACGGGACTATGGCTACACCTTC
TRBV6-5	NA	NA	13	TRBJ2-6	CASSYSGANVLTF	TGTGCCAGCAGCTATTCTGGGGCCAACGTCCTGACTTTC
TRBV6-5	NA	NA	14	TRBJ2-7	CASSYSGSRGEQYF	TGTGCCAGCAGTTATTCTGGGTCCCGGGGCGAGCAGTACTTC
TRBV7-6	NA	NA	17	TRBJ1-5	CASSCPSLRGFDQPQHF	TGTGCCAGCAGCTGCCCCTCTCTCAGGGGTTTTGATCAGCCCCAGCATTTT
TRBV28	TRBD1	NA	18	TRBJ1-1	CASSFYTGGGVLNTEAFF	TGTGCCAGCAGTTTCTATACAGGGGGCGGCGTATTGAACACTGAAGCTTTCTTT
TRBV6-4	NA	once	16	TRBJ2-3	CASSDSVQGGTDTQYF	TGTGCCAGCAGTGACTCTGTGCAGGGTGGGACAGATACGCAGTATTTT
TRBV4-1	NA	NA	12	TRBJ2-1	CASSDNGNEQFF	TGCGCCAGCAGCGACAATGGGAATGAGCAGTTCTTC
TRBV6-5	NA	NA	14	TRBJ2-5	CASSRTTLQETQYF	TGTGCCAGCAGTAGGACTACCCTACAAGAGACCCAGTACTTC
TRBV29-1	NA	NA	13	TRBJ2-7	CSVDFGEAYEQYF	TGCAGCGTTGACTTCGGGGAGGCCTACGAGCAGTACTTC
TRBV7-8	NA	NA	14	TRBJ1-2	CASSPGLSSYGYTF	TGTGCCAGCAGCCCGGGACTGTCTTCGTATGGCTACACCTTC
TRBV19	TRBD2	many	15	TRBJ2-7	CASSPGRGSLYEQYF	TGTGCCAGTAGTCCCGGGAGGGGCAGCCTCTACGAGCAGTACTTC
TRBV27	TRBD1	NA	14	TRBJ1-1	CASSTPWTGNGAFF	TGTGCCAGCAGTACCCCGTGGACAGGGAATGGGGCTTTCTTT
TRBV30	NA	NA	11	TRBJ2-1	CAWVGLDEQFF	TGTGCCTGGGTCGGACTCGATGAGCAGTTCTTC
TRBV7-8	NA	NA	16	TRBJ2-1	CASSLGTPKTYNEQFF	TGTGCCAGCAGCCTAGGGACACCGAAGACCTACAATGAGCAGTTCTTC